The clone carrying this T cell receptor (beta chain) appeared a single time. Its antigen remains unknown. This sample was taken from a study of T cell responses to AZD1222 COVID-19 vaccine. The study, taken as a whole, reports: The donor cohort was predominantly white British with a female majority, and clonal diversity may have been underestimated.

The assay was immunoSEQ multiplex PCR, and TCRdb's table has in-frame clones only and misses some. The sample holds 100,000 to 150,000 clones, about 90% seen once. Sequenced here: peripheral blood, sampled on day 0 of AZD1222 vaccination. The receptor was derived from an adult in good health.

As DNA, the CDR3 is TGTGCCTGGAGTTGGGGCGTGCAAAACATTCAGTACTTC. Protein product: CAWSWGVQNIQYF. The gene calls are TRBV30 and TRBJ2-4, with a tentative D call TRBD1 (5 bases). The CDR3 covers 13 residues. The germline V and J ends were trimmed by 2 bases and 5 bases, with 10 bases remaining between them. Germline V gene data show CDR1 as GTSNPN and CDR2 as SVGIG (reference sequence).